A selection of T cell receptor beta chains follows, all from one sample in a study of cytomegalovirus exposure and HLA in healthy donors. The protocol was immunoSEQ multiplex PCR, while the TCRdb copy is restricted to in-frame clones and leaves out a portion. The sample contains roughly 200,000 clones, more than 65% of which appear only once. Sequenced input: PBMCs. Source of these receptors: a man in his forties or fifties in good health and CMV-seropositive. Each CDR3 is given with its conserved first and last residue. The D gene is left open where the match is weak. Expanded clones get a size class; other rows say once, few or many, or leave the size out.

>TRBJ2-7|TRBD1|TRBV30|-
TGTGCCTGGAGTCGAGGGGGCTTCAACGAGCAGTACTTC
CAWSRGGFNEQYF
>TRBJ2-1|-|TRBV5-6|-
TGTGCCAGCAGCGCCCCGGGGTATGCGGAGCAGTTCTTC
CASSAPGYAEQFF
>TRBJ2-1|TRBD2|TRBV6-1|-
TGTGCCAGCAGGGGGACTAGCCCCTACAATGAGCAGTTCTTC
CASRGTSPYNEQFF
>TRBJ1-5|-|TRBV7-8|-
TGTGCCAGCAGCTTAGCGGCAATAGCGAGCAATCAGCCCCAGCATTTT
CASSLAAIASNQPQHF
>TRBJ2-4|TRBD1|TRBV5-1|-
TGCGCCAGCAGCTTAGCAGGGGGCAAAAACATTCAGTACTTC
CASSLAGGKNIQYF
>TRBJ2-1|-|TRBV5-1|few
TGCGCCAGCAGCTTGGGTGGGAGGACCTCCTACAATGAGCAGTTCTTC
CASSLGGRTSYNEQFF
>TRBJ2-7|-|TRBV6-6|-
TGTGCCAGCAGGCTAGCCGGCCTCCCGGAGGGCGAGCAGTACTTC
CASRLAGLPEGEQYF
>TRBJ2-7|-|TRBV6-1|-
TGTGCCAGCAGTGACGGAGATTGGACAGGCGGGGGGAACGAGCAGTACTTC
CASSDGDWTGGGNEQYF
>TRBJ2-1|-|TRBV29-1|-
TGCAGCGTTGAAGGGAGGCAGGTTACCTACAATGAGCAGTTCTTC
CSVEGRQVTYNEQFF
>TRBJ2-7|TRBD1|TRBV5-1|-
TGCGCCAGCAGCCTCGGACAGGCCGGACGCTACGAGCAGTACTTC
CASSLGQAGRYEQYF
>TRBJ1-1|TRBD1|TRBV7-3|-
TGTGCCAGCAGCTTAGGGACAGCGAACACTGAAGCTTTCTTT
CASSLGTANTEAFF
>TRBJ1-5|TRBD1|TRBV5-8|-
TGTGCCAGCAGCATTCCGGGACAGGGGGCAAAATCCCAGCCCCAGCATTTT
CASSIPGQGAKSQPQHF
>TRBJ2-1|TRBD2|TRBV6-6|few
TGTGCCATCACTCAAGGGACTAGCGGGAATGAGCAGTTCTTC
CAITQGTSGNEQFF
>TRBJ2-3|-|TRBV9|few
TGTGCCAGCAGTGAGAGGGCAGATACGCAGTATTTT
CASSERADTQYF
>TRBJ2-2|TRBD2|TRBV15|few
TGTGCCACCAGCAAAACTAGCGGGATGGCCACCGGGGAGCTGTTTTTT
CATSKTSGMATGELFF
>TRBJ1-1|TRBD1|TRBV5-1|-
TGCGCCAGCAGCGTGGGGACAGGGGTTTTAAACACTGAAGCTTTCTTT
CASSVGTGVLNTEAFF
>TRBJ2-7|TRBD1|TRBV5-5|-
TGTGCCAGCAGCTCGATACAGGGGGCGGGGTACGAGCAGTACTTC
CASSSIQGAGYEQYF
>TRBJ2-3|-|TRBV9|-
TGTGCCAGCAGCGTAGCTCCGGGAGATGTAGTCGCTACGCAGTATTTT
CASSVAPGDVVATQYF
>TRBJ2-7|-|TRBV4-3|-
TGCGCCAGCAGCCAAGATTCCGGGACCTACGAGCAGTACTTC
CASSQDSGTYEQYF
>TRBJ1-4|-|TRBV25-1|-
TGTGCCAGCACTTCGACGACAGGAGAGAGTGAAAAACTGTTTTTT
CASTSTTGESEKLFF
>TRBJ2-7|TRBD2|TRBV6-1|-
TGTGCCAGCAGTGAAGCTAGCGGGAGTTCCTACGAGCAGTACTTC
CASSEASGSSYEQYF
>TRBJ2-7|TRBD2|TRBV10-1|-
TGCGCCAGCACTAAGGGGACTAGCGGGGGAACCTACGAGCAGTACTTC
CASTKGTSGGTYEQYF